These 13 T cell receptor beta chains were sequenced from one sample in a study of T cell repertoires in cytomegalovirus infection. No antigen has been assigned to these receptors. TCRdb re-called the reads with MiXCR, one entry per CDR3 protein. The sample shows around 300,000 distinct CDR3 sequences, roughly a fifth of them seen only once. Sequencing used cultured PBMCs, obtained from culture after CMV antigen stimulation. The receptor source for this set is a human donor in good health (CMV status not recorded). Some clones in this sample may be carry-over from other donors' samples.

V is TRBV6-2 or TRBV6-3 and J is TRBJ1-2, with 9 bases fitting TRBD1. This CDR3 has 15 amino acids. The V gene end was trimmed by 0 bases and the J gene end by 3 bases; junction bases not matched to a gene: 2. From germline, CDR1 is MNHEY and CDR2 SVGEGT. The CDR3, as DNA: TGTGCCAGCAGTTACTCGAGGACAGGGGACTATGGCTACACCTTC. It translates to CASSYSRTGDYGYTF.

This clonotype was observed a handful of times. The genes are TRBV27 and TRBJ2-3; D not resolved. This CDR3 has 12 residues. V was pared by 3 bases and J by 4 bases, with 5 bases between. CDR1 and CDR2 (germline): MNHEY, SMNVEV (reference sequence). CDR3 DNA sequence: TGTGCCAGCAGTTTCCGTCCAGATACGCAGTATTTT. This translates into CASSFRPDTQYF.

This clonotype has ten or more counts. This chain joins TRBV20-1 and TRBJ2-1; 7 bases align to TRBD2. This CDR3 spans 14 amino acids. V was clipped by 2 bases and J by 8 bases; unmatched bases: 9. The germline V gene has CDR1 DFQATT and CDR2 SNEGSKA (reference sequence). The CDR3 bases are TGCAGTGCTAGATCCGGACTAGGTGGTTATGAGCAGTTCTTC. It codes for CSARSGLGGYEQFF.

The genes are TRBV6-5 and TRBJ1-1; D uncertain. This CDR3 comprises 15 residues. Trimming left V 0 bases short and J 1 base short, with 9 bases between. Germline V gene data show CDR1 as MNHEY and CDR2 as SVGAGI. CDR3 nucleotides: TGTGCCAGCAGTTACTCTAGGGCCGCGAACACTGAAGCTTTCTTT. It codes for CASSYSRAANTEAFF.

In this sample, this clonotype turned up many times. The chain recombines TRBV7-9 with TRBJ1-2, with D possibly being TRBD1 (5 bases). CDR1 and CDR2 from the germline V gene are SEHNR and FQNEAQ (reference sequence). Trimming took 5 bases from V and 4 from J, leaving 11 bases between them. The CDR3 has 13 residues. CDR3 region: CASSQEGFYGYTF. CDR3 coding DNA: TGTGCCAGCAGCCAAGAGGGGTTCTATGGCTACACCTTC.

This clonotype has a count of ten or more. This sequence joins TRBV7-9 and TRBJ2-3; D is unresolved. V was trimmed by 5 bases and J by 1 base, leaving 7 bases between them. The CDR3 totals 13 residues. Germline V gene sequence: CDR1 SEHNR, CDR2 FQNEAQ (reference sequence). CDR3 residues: CASSPKGTDTQYF. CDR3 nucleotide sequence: TGTGCCAGCAGCCCGAAGGGCACAGATACGCAGTATTTT.

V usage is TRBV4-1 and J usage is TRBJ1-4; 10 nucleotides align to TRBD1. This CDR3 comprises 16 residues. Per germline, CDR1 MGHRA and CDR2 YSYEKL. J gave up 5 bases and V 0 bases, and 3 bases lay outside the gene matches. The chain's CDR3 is CASSQDWGQGNEKLFF. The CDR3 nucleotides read TGCGCCAGCAGCCAAGATTGGGGACAGGGGAATGAAAAACTGTTTTTT.

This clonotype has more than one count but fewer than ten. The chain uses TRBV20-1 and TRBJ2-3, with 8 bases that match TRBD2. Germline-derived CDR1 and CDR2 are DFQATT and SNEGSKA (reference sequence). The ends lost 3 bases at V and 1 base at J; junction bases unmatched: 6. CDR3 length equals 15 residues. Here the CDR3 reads CSARTAGGGTDTQYF. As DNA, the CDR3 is TGCAGTGCTAGGACGGCGGGAGGCGGCACAGATACGCAGTATTTT.

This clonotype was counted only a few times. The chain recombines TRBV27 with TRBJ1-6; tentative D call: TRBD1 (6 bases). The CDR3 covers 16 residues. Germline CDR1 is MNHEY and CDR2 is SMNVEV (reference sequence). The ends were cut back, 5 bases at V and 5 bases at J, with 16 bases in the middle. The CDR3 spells CASSRPGATNNSPLHF. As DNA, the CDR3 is TGTGCCAGCAGTAGACCAGGGGCCACGAATAATTCACCCCTCCACTTT.

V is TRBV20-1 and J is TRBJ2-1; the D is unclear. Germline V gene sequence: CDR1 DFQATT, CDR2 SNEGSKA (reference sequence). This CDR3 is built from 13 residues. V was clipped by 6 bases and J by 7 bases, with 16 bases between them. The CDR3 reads CSANRLPDNEQFF. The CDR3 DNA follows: TGCAGTGCCAACAGACTGCCGGATAATGAGCAGTTCTTC.

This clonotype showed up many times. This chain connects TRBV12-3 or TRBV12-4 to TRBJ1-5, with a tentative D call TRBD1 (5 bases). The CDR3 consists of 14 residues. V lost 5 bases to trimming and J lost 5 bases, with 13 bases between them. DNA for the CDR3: TGTGCCAGCAGTCCGGGACCGGGGTATCAGCCCCAGCATTTT. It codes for CASSPGPGYQPQHF.

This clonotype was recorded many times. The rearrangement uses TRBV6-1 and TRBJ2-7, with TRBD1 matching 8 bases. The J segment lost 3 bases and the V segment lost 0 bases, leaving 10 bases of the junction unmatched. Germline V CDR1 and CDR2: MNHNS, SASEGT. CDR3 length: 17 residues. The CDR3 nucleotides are TGTGCCAGCAGTGAAGCCCAGACAGGGGCTGCCTACTACGAGCAGTACGTC. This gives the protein CASSEAQTGAAYYEQYV.

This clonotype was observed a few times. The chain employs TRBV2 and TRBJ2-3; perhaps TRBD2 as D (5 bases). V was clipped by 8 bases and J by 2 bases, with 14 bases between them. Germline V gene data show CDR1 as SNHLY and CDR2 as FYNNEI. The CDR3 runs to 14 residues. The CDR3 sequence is CASFATEDTDTQYF. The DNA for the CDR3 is TGTGCCAGCTTTGCCACGGAGGACACAGATACGCAGTATTTT.